The clone carrying this T cell receptor beta chain was counted at least ten times. Its cognate antigen is unknown. TCRdb re-called the reads through MiXCR, storing one row per CDR3 protein. The sample contains approximately 250,000 distinct CDR3 sequences, roughly an eighth of which appear only once. This entry is derived from a study of T cell repertoires in cytomegalovirus infection. Overall study context: Public signatures in TCR beta pointed to CMV infection and matching HLA type.

Overall study findings and caveats: Dominant in the ex vivo response were TCR beta clonotypes restricted by HLA-C and specific for CMV.

The clonotype comes from a human donor in good health (CMV status not recorded). Some clones in this sample may be carry-over from other donors' samples. Source material: PBMCs.

In DNA, the CDR3 is TGCGCCAGCAGCCAAGATAAAGGTTACGAGCAGTACTTC. Its protein product is CASSQDKGYEQYF. The chain couples TRBV4-3 to TRBJ2-7; D is unresolved. The CDR3 extends over 13 amino acids. CDR1 LGHNA and CDR2 YSLEER come from the germline V gene. With 0 bases removed from V and 4 bases from J, the gap between germline ends came to 7 bases.